These 14 T cell receptor beta chains were sequenced from one sample in a study of blood T cell repertoires in COVID-19. Libraries were prepared by immunoSEQ multiplex PCR; TCRdb keeps only in-frame clonotypes and omits some of them. This sample has around 68,000 clones, with around 90% found just once. The source material was peripheral blood. All receptors derive from a human donor in a cohort sampled during active COVID-19.

This clone was seen a single time. The gene calls are TRBV27 and TRBJ1-6, with no clear D. The V gene's germline CDR1 is MNHEY and CDR2 SMNVEV (reference sequence). The germline V and J ends were trimmed by 4 bases and 6 bases, with 4 bases remaining between them. The CDR3 extends over 12 amino acids. Here the CDR3 reads CASSYGNSPLHF. CDR3 bases: TGTGCCAGCAGTTACGGTAATTCACCCCTCCACTTT.

The rearrangement uses TRBV7-2 and TRBJ2-1; 10 bases are a match to TRBD2. V was clipped by 2 bases and J by 8 bases; unmatched bases: 6. CDR1 and CDR2 from the germline V gene are SGHTA and FQGNSA. The CDR3 is 15 amino acids. The CDR3 reads CASSLLSGRPHEQFF. DNA for the CDR3: TGTGCCAGCAGCTTACTTAGCGGGAGGCCCCATGAGCAGTTCTTC.

The chain links TRBV9 to TRBJ2-6; D may be TRBD2 (5 bases). The CDR3 runs 15 residues. Germline CDR1 is SGDLS and CDR2 is YYNGEE. Trimming left V 3 bases short and J 0 bases short, with 7 bases between. The CDR3 DNA reads as TGTGCCAGCAGCGGGGAGAGCTCTGGGGCCAACGTCCTGACTTTC. It is translated as CASSGESSGANVLTF.

This sequence joins TRBV18 and TRBJ1-2; 12 nucleotides align to TRBD1. CDR3 length: 14 residues. Germline V gene sequence: CDR1 KGHSH, CDR2 LQKENI. The ends lost 3 bases at V and 4 bases at J; junction bases unmatched: 0. CDR3 protein: CASSPGQGAYGYTF. For the CDR3, the DNA is TGTGCCAGCTCACCGGGACAGGGGGCCTATGGCTACACCTTC.

The chain uses TRBV27 and TRBJ2-1; 8 bases align to TRBD2. The germline gives CDR1 MNHEY, CDR2 SMNVEV (reference sequence). The CDR3 has 11 amino acids. Trimming removed 6 bases from V and 16 bases from J; junction bases left unmatched: 8. CDR3 in DNA: TGTGCCAGCAGGATAGCGGGAAAGCCATTCTTC. This sequence encodes CASRIAGKPFF.

The rearrangement uses TRBV10-3 and TRBJ2-5, with 14 bases aligning to TRBD2. Germline CDR1 ENHRY, CDR2 SYGVKD. This CDR3 contains 15 residues. Germline trimming cut 10 bases from V and 5 bases from J; bases unmatched to any gene: 9. The CDR3 reads CATGTSGRSGETQYF. The CDR3 DNA reads as TGTGCCACCGGGACTAGCGGGAGATCGGGGGAGACCCAGTACTTC.

The chain combines TRBV9 with TRBJ2-1; the D is unclear. V was cut by 3 bases and J by 9 bases, with 10 bases left in between. CDR1 and CDR2 (germline): SGDLS, YYNGEE. CDR3 size: 12 residues. CDR3 bases: TGTGCCAGCAGCGCCGACCCGGGTGAGCAGTTCTTC. It translates to CASSADPGEQFF. Full variable domain (remainder filled in from reference TRBV9 and TRBJ2-1): DSGVTQTPKHLITATGQRVTLRCSPRSGDLSVYWYQQSLDQGLQFLIQYYNGEERAKGNILERFSAQQFPDLHSELNLSSLELGDSALYFCASSADPGEQFFGPGTRLTVL.

This sequence joins TRBV10-1 and TRBJ2-1, with D possibly matching TRBD2 (5 bases). V lost 7 bases and J lost 8, with 9 bases in between. This CDR3 has 11 amino acids. CDR1 WNHNN and CDR2 SYGVQD come from the germline V gene (reference sequence). The CDR3 DNA follows: TGCGCCAGCATAGTAGCGCATGAGCAGTTCTTC. Its protein product is CASIVAHEQFF.

This clone was found a few times. J is TRBJ2-1 and V is TRBV24-1; 9 positions match TRBD2. Germline trimming cut 2 bases from V and 6 bases from J; bases unmatched to any gene: 10. The length of the CDR3 is 17 residues. Germline assignment: CDR1 KGHDR and CDR2 SFDVKD. For the CDR3, the DNA is TGTGCCACCAGTGATTGGGCGGGAGGGCCCCCCGGCAATGAGCAGTTCTTC. It specifies CATSDWAGGPPGNEQFF.

The chain links TRBV5-1 to TRBJ2-3; TRBD2 matches 8 bases. This CDR3 contains 16 residues. The V and J ends lost 0 bases and 3 bases, in that order; junction bases with no gene match: 6. CDR1 is SGHRS and CDR2 is YFSETQ in the germline V gene. The CDR3 here is CASSLVVGRETDTQYF. In DNA, the CDR3 is TGCGCCAGCAGCTTGGTGGTCGGGAGGGAAACAGATACGCAGTATTTT.

The rearrangement links TRBV28 to TRBJ2-7; 8 bases match TRBD1. The J segment lost 7 bases and the V segment lost 3 bases, leaving 11 bases of the junction unmatched. Germline V lookup: CDR1 MDHEN, CDR2 SYDVKM. The CDR3 totals 15 residues. This CDR3 is CASSLPGQEGREQYF. The CDR3 DNA reads as TGTGCCAGCAGTTTGCCGGGACAGGAAGGGAGGGAGCAGTACTTC.

The rearrangement links TRBV9 to TRBJ2-7; 9 bases agree with TRBD1. V dropped 4 bases and J dropped 6; count of bases not matched to a gene: 29. The CDR3 sequence is 21 residues long. Germline V gene lookup returns CDR1 SGDLS and CDR2 YYNGEE. The CDR3 DNA reads TGTGCCAGCAGCACCCATCCACAGGGGGCCTTTCGTGGGAGAGTTGGTGGCGAGCAGTACTTC. It encodes CASSTHPQGAFRGRVGGEQYF.

The chain combines TRBV28 with TRBJ2-1, with a tentative D call TRBD1 (5 bases). CDR1 and CDR2 (germline): MDHEN, SYDVKM. V lost 2 bases to trimming and J lost 0 bases, with 14 bases between them. The CDR3 spans 17 residues. CDR3 DNA: TGTGCCAGCAGTTTAGAGGCAGGGCCGGGCTCCTACAATGAGCAGTTCTTC. Translation gives CASSLEAGPGSYNEQFF.

The chain has TRBV18 and TRBJ2-5; D perhaps matches TRBD2 (5 bases). Per germline, CDR1 KGHSH and CDR2 LQKENI. The CDR3 totals 18 residues. The V and J ends lost 3 bases and 4 bases respectively, with 24 bases between them. CDR3 region: CASSPLDFRQRWGETQYF. For the CDR3, the DNA is TGTGCCAGCTCACCCCTGGACTTCCGTCAGCGTTGGGGAGAGACCCAGTACTTC.